This T cell receptor (beta chain) was sequenced in a study of T cell changes during pregnancy in multiple sclerosis. With regard to this clone: A junction end diverges from the germline sequence, so it may reflect a read error.

Sequenced by immunoSEQ multiplex PCR; TCRdb stores in-frame clones only, minus some. This sample has tens of thousands of clones, with about nine tenths found just once. Germline V gives CDR1 MRHNA, CDR2 SNTAGT. The CDR3 consists of 15 residues. The V gene is TRBV6-4, the J gene TRBJ2-5, with 11 bases aligning to TRBD1. Sequences were derived from CD4+ T cells from peripheral blood mononuclear cells, sampled in the second trimester of pregnancy. The TCR sequence derives from a female donor with multiple sclerosis, enrolled in a pregnancy study. CDR3 coding DNA: TGTGCCAGCAGACCGGACAGGGGGCTCCAAAAGACCCAGTACTTC. Translating gives CASRPDRGLQKTQYF.